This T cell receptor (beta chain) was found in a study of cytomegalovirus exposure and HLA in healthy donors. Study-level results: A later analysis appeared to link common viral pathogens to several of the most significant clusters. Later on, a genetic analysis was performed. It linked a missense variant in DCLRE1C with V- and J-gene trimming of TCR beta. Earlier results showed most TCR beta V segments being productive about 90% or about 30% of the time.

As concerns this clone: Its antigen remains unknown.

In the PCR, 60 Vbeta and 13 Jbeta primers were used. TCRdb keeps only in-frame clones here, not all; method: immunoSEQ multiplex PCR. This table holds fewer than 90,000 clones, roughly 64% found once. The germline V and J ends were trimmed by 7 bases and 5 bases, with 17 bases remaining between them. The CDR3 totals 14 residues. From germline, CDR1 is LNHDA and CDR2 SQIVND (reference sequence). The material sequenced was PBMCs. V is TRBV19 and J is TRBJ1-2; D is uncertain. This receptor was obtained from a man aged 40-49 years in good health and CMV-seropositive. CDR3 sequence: CASNNGVTSYGYTF. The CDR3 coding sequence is TGTGCCAGTAATAACGGAGTAACGTCTTATGGCTACACCTTC.